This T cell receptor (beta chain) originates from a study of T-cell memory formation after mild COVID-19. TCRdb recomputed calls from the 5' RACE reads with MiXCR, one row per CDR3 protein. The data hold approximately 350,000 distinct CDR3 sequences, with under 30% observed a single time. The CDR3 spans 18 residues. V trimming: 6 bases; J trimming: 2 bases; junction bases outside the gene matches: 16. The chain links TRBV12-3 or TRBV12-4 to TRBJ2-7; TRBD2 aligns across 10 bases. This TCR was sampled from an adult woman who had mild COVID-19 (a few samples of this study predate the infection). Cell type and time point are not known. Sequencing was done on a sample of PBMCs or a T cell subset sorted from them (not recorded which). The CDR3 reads CASSLDRLSGRETYEQYF. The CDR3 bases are TGTGCCAGCAGCCTGGACAGACTCAGCGGGAGGGAAACCTACGAGCAGTACTTC.